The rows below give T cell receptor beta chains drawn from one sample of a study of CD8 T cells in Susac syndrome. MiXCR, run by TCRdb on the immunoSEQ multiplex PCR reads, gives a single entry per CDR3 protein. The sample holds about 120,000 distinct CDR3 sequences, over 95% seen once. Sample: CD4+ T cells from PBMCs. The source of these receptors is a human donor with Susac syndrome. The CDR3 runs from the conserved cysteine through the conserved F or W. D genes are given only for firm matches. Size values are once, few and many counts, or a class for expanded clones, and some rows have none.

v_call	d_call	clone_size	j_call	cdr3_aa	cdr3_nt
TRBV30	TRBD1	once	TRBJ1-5	CAWSVGTGIQPQHF	TGTGCCTGGAGTGTAGGGACAGGGATTCAGCCCCAGCATTTT
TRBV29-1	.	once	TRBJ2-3	CSVYSGADTQYF	TGCAGCGTTTATAGTGGGGCAGATACGCAGTATTTT
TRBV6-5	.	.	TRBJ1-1	CASSRGDTEAFF	TGTGCCAGCAGCCGTGGTGACACTGAAGCTTTCTTT
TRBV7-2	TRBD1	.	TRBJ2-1	CASRPPGQHFEQFF	TGTGCCAGCAGACCTCCGGGACAGCACTTTGAGCAGTTCTTC
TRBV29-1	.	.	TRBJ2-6	CSVWYSGANVLTF	TGCAGCGTTTGGTACTCTGGGGCCAACGTCCTGACTTTC
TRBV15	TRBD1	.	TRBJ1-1	CATSRSPDRGDEAFF	TGTGCCACCAGCAGATCTCCAGACAGGGGTGATGAAGCTTTCTTT
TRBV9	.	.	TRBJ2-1	CASSVGLHEQFF	TGTGCCAGCAGCGTGGGACTTCATGAGCAGTTCTTC
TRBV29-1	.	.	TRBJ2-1	CSVGTEAYNEQFF	TGCAGCGTTGGGACGGAAGCCTACAATGAGCAGTTCTTC
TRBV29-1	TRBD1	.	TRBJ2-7	CSVGDRGKESSYEQYF	TGCAGCGTTGGGGACAGGGGGAAGGAGAGCTCCTACGAGCAGTACTTC
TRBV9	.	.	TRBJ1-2	CASSVEGPYGYTF	TGTGCCAGCAGCGTCGAGGGCCCCTATGGCTACACCTTC
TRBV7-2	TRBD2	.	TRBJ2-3	CASSWTSGVTDTQYF	TGTGCCAGCAGCTGGACTAGCGGGGTCACAGATACGCAGTATTTT
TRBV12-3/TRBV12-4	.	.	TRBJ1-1	CASSEGLPAFF	TGTGCCAGCAGTGAGGGGTTACCTGCTTTCTTT
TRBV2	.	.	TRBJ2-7	CASQTVSEYEQYF	TGTGCCAGCCAAACAGTCTCCGAGTACGAGCAGTACTTC
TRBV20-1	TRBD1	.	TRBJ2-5	CSATRTGQETQYF	TGCAGTGCAACTAGGACAGGGCAAGAGACCCAGTACTTC
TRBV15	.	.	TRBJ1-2	CATSRGHTYGYTF	TGTGCCACCAGCAGAGGCCACACCTATGGCTACACCTTC
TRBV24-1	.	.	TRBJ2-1	CATSDLTPMGNEQFF	TGTGCCACCAGTGACCTTACCCCAATGGGGAATGAGCAGTTCTTC
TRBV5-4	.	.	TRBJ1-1	CASSFGAGTTEAFF	TGTGCCAGCAGCTTTGGGGCAGGGACGACTGAAGCTTTCTTT
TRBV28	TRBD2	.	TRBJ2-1	CASSPLAGGPNEQFF	TGTGCCAGCAGTCCCCTAGCGGGAGGACCAAATGAGCAGTTCTTC
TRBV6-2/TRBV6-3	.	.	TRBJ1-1	CASSYSWSTEAFF	TGTGCCAGCAGTTACTCGTGGAGTACTGAAGCTTTCTTT
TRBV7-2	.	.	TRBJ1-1	CASSLAKGTTEAFF	TGTGCCAGCAGCTTAGCCAAGGGGACCACTGAAGCTTTCTTT
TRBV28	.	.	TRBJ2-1	CASSLQRDQFF	TGTGCCAGCAGTCTCCAGCGAGATCAGTTCTTC
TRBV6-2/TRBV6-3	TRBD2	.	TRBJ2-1	CASKASGGGVIEQFF	TGTGCCAGCAAGGCTAGCGGTGGCGGGGTAATCGAGCAGTTCTTC
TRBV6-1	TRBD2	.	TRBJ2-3	CASSRSGTRSTDTQYF	TGTGCCAGCAGTCGCTCCGGGACTAGAAGCACAGATACGCAGTATTTT
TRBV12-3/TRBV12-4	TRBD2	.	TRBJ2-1	CASSLSGIAGEVDDEQFF	TGTGCCAGCAGCTTGTCCGGAATAGCGGGAGAGGTAGACGATGAGCAGTTCTTC
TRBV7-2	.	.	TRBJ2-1	CASRPDSNEQFF	TGTGCCAGCAGACCGGACAGCAATGAGCAGTTCTTC
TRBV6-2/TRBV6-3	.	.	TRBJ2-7	CASGYRETYEQYF	TGTGCCAGCGGATACAGGGAAACCTACGAGCAGTACTTC
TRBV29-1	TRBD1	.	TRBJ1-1	CSVRTGIGTEAFF	TGCAGCGTTAGGACAGGGATCGGCACTGAAGCTTTCTTT
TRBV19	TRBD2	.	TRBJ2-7	CATSSGSFYEQYF	TGTGCCACCTCTAGCGGGAGTTTCTACGAGCAGTACTTC
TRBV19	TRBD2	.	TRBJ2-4	CASTPSGEIQYF	TGTGCCAGTACCCCGAGCGGGGAAATTCAGTACTTC
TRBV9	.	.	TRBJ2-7	CASSVLLGSEQYF	TGTGCCAGCAGCGTATTGTTGGGTTCCGAGCAGTACTTC
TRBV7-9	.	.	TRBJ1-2	CASSSPWVGYGYTF	TGTGCCAGCAGCTCCCCGTGGGTGGGCTATGGCTACACCTTC